A selection of T cell receptor beta chains follows, all from one sample in a study of blood T cell repertoires in COVID-19. Sequencing used immunoSEQ multiplex PCR; TCRdb keeps in-frame clones, though not all of them. The table has 150,000 to 200,000 clones, 80% to 85% seen once. Specimen: peripheral blood. The receptors were sampled from a woman over 75 with active or convalescent COVID-19. The CDR3 runs from the conserved cysteine through the conserved F or W. A D gene is named only where the DNA matches it firmly. The size of a clone is reported for some rows only, either as once, few or many, or as a class for expanded clones.

j_call clone_size v_call d_call cdr3_aa cdr3_nt
TRBJ1-1 NA TRBV12-5 NA CASGLEQGQAFF TGTGCTAGTGGTTTAGAACAGGGACAAGCTTTCTTT
TRBJ1-2 NA TRBV19 NA CASSIAQTPLGYTF TGTGCCAGTAGTATAGCTCAGACTCCCCTCGGCTACACCTTC
TRBJ2-6 NA TRBV13 NA CASSLEGGALFSGANVLTF TGTGCCAGCAGCTTAGAAGGGGGGGCCCTTTTCTCTGGGGCCAACGTCCTGACTTTC
TRBJ1-5 NA TRBV6-6 TRBD1 CASSYPAGGNQPQHF TGTGCCAGCAGTTACCCGGCAGGGGGGAATCAGCCCCAGCATTTT
TRBJ2-2 NA TRBV7-2 NA CASSSGEAGELFF TGTGCCAGCAGCTCGGGGGAGGCCGGGGAGCTGTTTTTT
TRBJ1-1 NA TRBV25-1 NA CASSEQGTEAFF TGTGCCAGCAGTGAACAGGGTACCGAAGCTTTCTTT
TRBJ1-5 NA TRBV4-1 NA CASSQQGSNQPQHF TGCGCCAGCAGCCAACAGGGGAGCAATCAGCCCCAGCATTTT
TRBJ1-5 once TRBV6-2/TRBV6-3 TRBD1 CASSTQGALNQPQHF TGTGCCAGCAGTACACAGGGGGCTTTGAATCAGCCCCAGCATTTT
TRBJ2-6 NA TRBV4-1 TRBD1 CASSQESVGGNGANVLTF TGCGCCAGCAGCCAAGAAAGTGTAGGGGGCAATGGGGCCAACGTCCTGACTTTC
TRBJ2-2 many TRBV6-2/TRBV6-3 NA CASSWQGGTGELFF TGTGCCAGCAGTTGGCAGGGGGGAACCGGGGAGCTGTTTTTT
TRBJ2-3 NA TRBV5-1 TRBD2 CASSLREGRTGTSGALSTDTQYF TGCGCCAGCAGCTTGAGGGAAGGTCGTACCGGGACTAGCGGGGCCCTTAGCACAGATACGCAGTATTTT
TRBJ2-1 NA TRBV7-2 TRBD1 CASSWAGTGRLNEQFF TGTGCCAGCAGCTGGGCCGGGACAGGGAGACTCAATGAGCAGTTCTTC
TRBJ1-6 NA TRBV1 NA CTSSQPTEEGGLGLINSPLHF TGCACCAGCAGCCAACCCACAGAGGAGGGCGGATTAGGATTGATTAATTCACCCCTCCACTTT
TRBJ1-2 NA TRBV19 NA CASSIADSLGIGYTF TGTGCCAGTAGTATAGCGGACAGTTTGGGTATTGGCTACACCTTC
TRBJ1-5 NA TRBV6-5 NA CASSYSEGRGQPQHF TGTGCCAGCAGTTACTCGGAGGGACGTGGTCAGCCCCAGCATTTT
TRBJ2-7 NA TRBV6-5 TRBD1 CASRPGTAYEQYF TGTGCCAGCAGACCTGGGACAGCCTACGAGCAGTACTTC
TRBJ1-2 NA TRBV11-2 NA CASSSRQALSYGYTF TGTGCCAGCAGCTCGCGACAGGCCCTCAGCTATGGCTACACCTTC
TRBJ1-3 NA TRBV11-3 NA CASSLDGSGNTIYF TGTGCCAGCAGCTTAGACGGTTCTGGAAACACCATATATTTT
TRBJ1-3 NA TRBV27 TRBD1 CASSFRGTGSGNTIYF TGTGCCAGCAGTTTCCGAGGGACAGGCTCTGGAAACACCATATATTTT
TRBJ2-7 NA TRBV4-3 TRBD1 CASSQRQGNSYEQYF TGCGCCAGCAGCCAACGACAGGGCAATAGCTACGAGCAGTACTTC
TRBJ1-5 NA TRBV12-3/TRBV12-4 NA CASSLALNQPQHF TGTGCCAGCAGTTTAGCCCTCAATCAGCCCCAGCATTTT
TRBJ2-3 NA TRBV19 TRBD2 CASRGSGALGDTQYF TGTGCCAGTAGGGGTAGCGGGGCCCTAGGGGATACGCAGTATTTT
TRBJ1-2 NA TRBV2 NA CASRGGGYGYTF TGTGCCAGCAGAGGCGGTGGGTATGGCTACACCTTC